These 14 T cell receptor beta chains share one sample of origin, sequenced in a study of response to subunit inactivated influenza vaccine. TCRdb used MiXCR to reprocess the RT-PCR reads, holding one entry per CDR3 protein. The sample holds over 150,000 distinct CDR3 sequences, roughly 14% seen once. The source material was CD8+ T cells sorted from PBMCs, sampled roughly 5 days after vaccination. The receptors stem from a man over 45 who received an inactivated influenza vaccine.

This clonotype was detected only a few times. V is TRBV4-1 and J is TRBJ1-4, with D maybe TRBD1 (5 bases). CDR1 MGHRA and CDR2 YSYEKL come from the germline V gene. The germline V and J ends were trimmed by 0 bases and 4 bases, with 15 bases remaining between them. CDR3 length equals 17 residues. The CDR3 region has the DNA TGCGCCAGCAGCCAAGATTCAGAGGGACGTTTTAATGAAAAACTGTTTTTT. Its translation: CASSQDSEGRFNEKLFF.

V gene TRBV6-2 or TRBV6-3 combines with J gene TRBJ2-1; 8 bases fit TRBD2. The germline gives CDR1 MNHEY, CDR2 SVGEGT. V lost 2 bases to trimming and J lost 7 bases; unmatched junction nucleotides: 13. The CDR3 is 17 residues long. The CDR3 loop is CASSYITGGADFNEQFF. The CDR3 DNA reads TGTGCCAGCAGTTACATCACCGGGGGGGCCGACTTTAATGAGCAGTTCTTC.

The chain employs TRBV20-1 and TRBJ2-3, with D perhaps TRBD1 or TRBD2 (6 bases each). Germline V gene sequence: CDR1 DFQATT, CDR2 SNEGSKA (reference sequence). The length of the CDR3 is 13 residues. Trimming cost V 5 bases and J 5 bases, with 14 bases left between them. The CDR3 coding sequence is TGCAGTGCTCGACTAGGGGGGATAGATACGCAGTATTTT. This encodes CSARLGGIDTQYF.

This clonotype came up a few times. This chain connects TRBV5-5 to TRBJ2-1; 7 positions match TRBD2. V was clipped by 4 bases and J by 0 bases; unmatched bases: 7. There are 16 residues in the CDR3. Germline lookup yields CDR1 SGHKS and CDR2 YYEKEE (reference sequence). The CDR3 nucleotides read TGTGCCAGCAGCCTCTACACTAGCGTCTCCTACAATGAGCAGTTCTTC. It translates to CASSLYTSVSYNEQFF.

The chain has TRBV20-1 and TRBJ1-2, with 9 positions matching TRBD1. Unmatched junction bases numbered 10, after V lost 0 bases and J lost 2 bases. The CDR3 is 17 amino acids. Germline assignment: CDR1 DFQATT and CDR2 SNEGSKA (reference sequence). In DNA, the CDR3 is TGCAGTGCTAGAGAATCAGGGACAGGGAGGAGGAACTATGGCTACACCTTC. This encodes CSARESGTGRRNYGYTF.

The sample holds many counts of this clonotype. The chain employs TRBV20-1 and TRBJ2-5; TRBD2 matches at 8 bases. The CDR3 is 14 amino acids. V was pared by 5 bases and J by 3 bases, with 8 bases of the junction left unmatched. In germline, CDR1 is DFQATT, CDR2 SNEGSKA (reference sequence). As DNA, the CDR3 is TGCAGTGCTTTTAGCGGGACCGATGAAGAGACCCAGTACTTC. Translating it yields CSAFSGTDEETQYF.

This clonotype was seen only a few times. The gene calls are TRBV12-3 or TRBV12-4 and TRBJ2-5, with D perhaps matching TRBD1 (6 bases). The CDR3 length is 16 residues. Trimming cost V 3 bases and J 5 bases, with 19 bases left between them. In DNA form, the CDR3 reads TGTGCCAGCAGTTTGACAGGATTCCACCAAAAGGAGACCCAGTACTTC. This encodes CASSLTGFHQKETQYF.

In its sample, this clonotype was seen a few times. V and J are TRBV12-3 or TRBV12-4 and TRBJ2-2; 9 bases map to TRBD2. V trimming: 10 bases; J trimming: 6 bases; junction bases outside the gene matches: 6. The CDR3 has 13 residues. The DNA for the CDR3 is TGTGCCATCCGAGCGGGGGGCCCCGGGGAGCTGTTTTTT. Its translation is CAIRAGGPGELFF.

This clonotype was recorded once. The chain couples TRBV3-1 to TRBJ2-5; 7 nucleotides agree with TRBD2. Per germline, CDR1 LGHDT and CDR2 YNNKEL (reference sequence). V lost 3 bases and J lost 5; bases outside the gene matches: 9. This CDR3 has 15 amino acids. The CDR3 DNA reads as TGTGCCAGCAGCCACTTTTGGGAGGGCCACGAGACCCAGTACTTC. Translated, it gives CASSHFWEGHETQYF.

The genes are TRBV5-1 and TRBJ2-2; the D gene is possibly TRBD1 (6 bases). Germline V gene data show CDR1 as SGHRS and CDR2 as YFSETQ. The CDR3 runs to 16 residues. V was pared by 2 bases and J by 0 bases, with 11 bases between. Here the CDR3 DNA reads TGCGCCAGCAGCTTCGTACGACAGGCGAACACCGGGGAGCTGTTTTTT. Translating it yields CASSFVRQANTGELFF.

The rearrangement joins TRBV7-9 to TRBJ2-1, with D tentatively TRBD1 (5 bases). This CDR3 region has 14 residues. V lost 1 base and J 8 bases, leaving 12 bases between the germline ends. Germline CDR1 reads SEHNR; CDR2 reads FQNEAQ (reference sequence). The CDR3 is CASSLVAGPHEQFF. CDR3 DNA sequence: TGTGCCAGCAGCTTAGTAGCAGGGCCTCATGAGCAGTTCTTC.

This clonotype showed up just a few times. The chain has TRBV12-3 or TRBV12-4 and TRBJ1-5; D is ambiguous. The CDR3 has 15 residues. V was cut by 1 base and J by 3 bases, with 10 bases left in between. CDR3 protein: CASSLGAGFNQPQHF. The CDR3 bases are TGTGCCAGCAGTTTAGGCGCCGGGTTCAATCAGCCCCAGCATTTT.

This CDR3 reads CSVEEAGREPPNTGELFF. The CDR3 region has the DNA TGCAGCGTTGAAGAGGCGGGGCGGGAGCCACCGAACACCGGGGAGCTGTTTTTT. This chain uses TRBV29-1 with TRBJ2-2; 7 nucleotides align to TRBD2. Germline V gene sequence: CDR1 SQVTM, CDR2 ANQGSEA. Trimming removed 0 bases from V and 0 bases from J; junction bases left unmatched: 10. This CDR3 is built from 18 residues.

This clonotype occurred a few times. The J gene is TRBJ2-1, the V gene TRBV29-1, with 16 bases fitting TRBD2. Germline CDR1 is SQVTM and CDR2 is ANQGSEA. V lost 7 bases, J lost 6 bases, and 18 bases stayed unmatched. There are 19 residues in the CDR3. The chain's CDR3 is CSAFLPGLAGGRSFNEQFF. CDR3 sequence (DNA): TGCAGCGCCTTCCTACCGGGACTAGCGGGAGGGCGGTCATTCAATGAGCAGTTCTTC.